The TCR beta chain described here comes from a study of T and B cells in COVID-19 patients. The CDR3 covers 13 residues. Trimming took 7 bases from V and 7 from J; bases not matched to a gene: 6. The germline V gene encodes CDR1 ENHRY and CDR2 SYGVKD. TRB was amplified from around 250-460 ng of blood genomic DNA. TRB rearrangements were amplified by multiplex PCR with BIOMED2 TRB-A/B primers. In TCRdb, the multiplex PCR reads were re-called with MiXCR into one record per CDR3 protein. The repertoire holds 20,000 to 25,000 distinct CDR3 sequences, around 30% seen once, with approximately 3% in the top ten. This clonotype was recorded once.

The chain joins TRBV10-3 to TRBJ2-3, with TRBD1 matching over 9 bases. The sequenced sample was blood. This TCR came from a human donor who had recovered from COVID-19. Here the CDR3 reads CAITPGQGNTQYF. CDR3 nucleotides: TGTGCCATCACTCCGGGACAGGGAAATACGCAGTATTTT.